These 22 T cell receptor beta chains originate from one sample sequenced in a study of a mutant IDH1 vaccine in newly diagnosed glioma. These receptors' antigens are unknown. The protocol was immunoSEQ multiplex PCR, while the TCRdb copy is restricted to in-frame clones and leaves out a portion. The repertoire includes 70,000 to 90,000 clones, roughly 85% of them detected once, and 2% to 2.5% sits in the top ten. This sample's time point: week 23, last vaccination. Doses consisted of 300 ug of mutant IDH1 20-mer peptide each, paired with topical imiquimod. The material was PBMCs, obtained from a glioma patient whose treatment included an IDH1 peptide vaccine. Receptors were obtained from a man aged 30 to 39 with glioma. Some clones in this sample may be carry-over from other donors' samples.

V usage is TRBV7-9 and J usage is TRBJ2-7, with TRBD1 matching 7 bases. This CDR3 comprises 13 residues. CDR1 and CDR2 (germline): SEHNR, FQNEAQ (reference sequence). J was trimmed by 6 bases and V by 7 bases; bases with no gene match: 9. The CDR3, as DNA: TGTGCCAGCACCCACGGAACAGGGGTCGAGCAGTACTTC. Residues: CASTHGTGVEQYF.

The chain links TRBV27 to TRBJ1-1, with D unresolved. The CDR3 has 17 residues. The germline V gene has CDR1 MNHEY and CDR2 SMNVEV (reference sequence). V shed 7 bases and J shed 1 base, with 22 bases lying between them. The CDR3 region has the DNA TGTGCCAGCACTACCGTCCGGGGAGGGTTCACGAACACTGAAGCTTTCTTT. Protein product: CASTTVRGGFTNTEAFF.

The chain recombines TRBV20-1 with TRBJ2-1; no clear D. This CDR3 has 9 residues. V lost 0 bases to trimming and J lost 14 bases, with 5 bases between them. Germline lookup yields CDR1 DFQATT and CDR2 SNEGSKA (reference sequence). The CDR3 here is CSARDREFF. CDR3 DNA: TGCAGTGCTAGAGATCGGGAGTTCTTC.

The chain uses TRBV19 and TRBJ2-1, with a possible D match to TRBD1 (6 bases). The CDR3 is 14 amino acids. Germline values: CDR1 LNHDA, CDR2 SQIVND (reference sequence). The germline V and J ends were trimmed by 6 bases and 4 bases, with 13 bases remaining between them. The CDR3 DNA is TGTGCCAGTAGGGTAGCAGGGGAATACAATGAGCAGTTCTTC. The encoded protein is CASRVAGEYNEQFF. The entire variable domain, with the rest obtained from reference TRBV19 and TRBJ2-1, is as follows: DGGITQSPKYLFRKEGQNVTLSCEQNLNHDAMYWYRQDPGQGLRLIYYSQIVNDFQKGDIAEGYSVSREKKESFPLTVTSAQKNPTAFYLCASRVAGEYNEQFFGPGTRLTVL.

CDR3 sequence: CASSRSMGAEQYF. CDR3 DNA sequence: TGTGCCAGCAGCCGCTCGATGGGGGCCGAGCAGTACTTC. The chain is built from TRBV13 and TRBJ2-7, with D perhaps TRBD1 (6 bases). The CDR3 is made up of 13 amino acids. V lost 5 bases, J lost 6 bases, and 14 bases lay in between. Germline V gene data show CDR1 as PRHDT and CDR2 as FYEKMQ (reference sequence).

The V and J genes are TRBV19 and TRBJ2-1; D ambiguous. Per germline, CDR1 LNHDA and CDR2 SQIVND (reference sequence). Trimming removed 3 bases at V and 0 bases at J, with 12 bases between. CDR3 length: 16 amino acids. CDR3 region: CASSIGRTSSYNEQFF. CDR3 bases: TGTGCCAGTAGTATTGGCCGGACCAGCTCCTACAATGAGCAGTTCTTC.

This clone was observed a handful of times. This chain connects TRBV6-5 to TRBJ1-5, with TRBD1 as a possible D gene (6 bases). Trimming cost V 11 bases and J 2 bases, with 13 bases left between them. CDR1 is MNHEY and CDR2 is SVGAGI in the germline V gene. The CDR3 has 13 residues. The chain's CDR3 is CAAAGDRNQPQHF. Here the CDR3 DNA reads TGTGCCGCTGCAGGGGATCGCAATCAGCCCCAGCATTTT.

The J gene is TRBJ2-1, the V gene TRBV7-6, with TRBD2 matching 12 bases. The CDR3 length is 16 residues. After removal of 2 bases from V and 7 bases from J, the junction contained 6 bases not matched to a gene. The V gene's germline CDR1 is SGHVS and CDR2 FNYEAQ. CDR3: CASSLRTTSGRNEQFF. The CDR3 nucleotides read TGTGCCAGCAGCTTAAGAACAACTAGCGGGAGGAATGAGCAGTTCTTC.

The chain combines TRBV7-9 with TRBJ2-3; D uncertain. The CDR3 runs 14 residues. Germline assignment: CDR1 SEHNR and CDR2 FQNEAQ (reference sequence). Trimming left V 2 bases short and J 1 base short, with 7 bases between. The CDR3: CASSLLGGTDTQYF. In DNA, the CDR3 is TGTGCCAGCAGCTTACTAGGCGGCACAGATACGCAGTATTTT.

This rearrangement joins TRBV5-1 to TRBJ1-1; D remains unclear. Between the trimmed V and J ends, which lost 5 bases and 3 bases, there was a span of 17 bases. CDR1 SGHRS and CDR2 YFSETQ come from the germline V gene. The CDR3 sequence is 15 residues long. The CDR3 protein is CASSKLPQQDTEAFF. The CDR3 DNA sequence: TGCGCCAGCAGTAAACTCCCGCAGCAAGACACTGAAGCTTTCTTT.

The V and J genes are TRBV15 and TRBJ2-5; D is uncertain. V was trimmed by 0 bases and J by 7 bases, leaving 12 bases between them. The CDR3 has 14 residues. CDR1 is LNHNV and CDR2 is YYDKDF in the germline V gene (reference sequence). DNA of the CDR3: TGTGCCACCAGCAGAGATCTGGCAGCCGGGACCCAGTACTTC. Translating gives CATSRDLAAGTQYF. The entire variable domain, with the rest obtained from reference TRBV15 and TRBJ2-5, is as follows: DAMVIQNPRYQVTQFGKPVTLSCSQTLNHNVMYWYQQKSSQAPKLLFHYYDKDFNNEADTPDNFQSRRPNTSFCFLDIRSPGLGDTAMYLCATSRDLAAGTQYFGPGTRLLVL.

The chain carries TRBV28 and TRBJ2-7; D could derive from TRBD1 or TRBD2 (5 bases each). Germline V gene lookup returns CDR1 MDHEN and CDR2 SYDVKM. V shed 2 bases and J shed 5 bases, with 16 bases lying between them. The CDR3 has 15 residues. The CDR3: CASSLRDPVRNEQYF. The CDR3 nucleotides read TGTGCCAGCAGTTTAAGGGACCCCGTGAGGAACGAGCAGTACTTC.

This clone came up many times. The rearrangement links TRBV19 to TRBJ1-1; D ambiguous. The V gene's germline CDR1 is LNHDA and CDR2 SQIVND (reference sequence). The CDR3 spans 11 residues. V was cut by 3 bases and J by 6 bases, with 5 bases left in between. CDR3 protein: CASSIFAEAFF. The DNA of the CDR3 is TGTGCCAGTAGTATTTTTGCTGAAGCTTTCTTT.

The chain links TRBV6-5 to TRBJ1-5; no clear D. V was shortened by 2 bases and J by 1 base, with 3 bases between the two germline ends. From germline, CDR1 is MNHEY and CDR2 SVGAGI. The CDR3 length is 13 residues. CDR3: CASSYDSNQPQHF. CDR3 bases: TGTGCCAGCAGTTACGACAGCAATCAGCCCCAGCATTTT.

About this clone: Distinct nucleotide sequences in the sample also encode this CDR3. V is TRBV18 and J is TRBJ2-7; 11 nucleotides agree with TRBD2. The CDR3 has 14 amino acids. CDR1 and CDR2 (germline): KGHSH, LQKENI. Trimming took 3 bases from V and 4 from J; bases not matched to a gene: 2. The CDR3 DNA reads as TGTGCCAGCTCACCGACTAGCGGGGCTTACGAGCAGTACTTC. Translation: CASSPTSGAYEQYF. Based on the CDR3 plus reference TRBV18 and TRBJ2-7, the full variable domain is NAGVMQNPRHLVRRRGQEARLRCSPMKGHSHVYWYRQLPEEGLKFMVYLQKENIIDESGMPKERFSAEFPKEGPSILRIQQVVRGDSAAYFCASSPTSGAYEQYFGPGTRLTVT.

J is TRBJ2-3 and V is TRBV27, with TRBD2 matching over 7 bases. The CDR3 spans 17 residues. Germline V gives CDR1 MNHEY, CDR2 SMNVEV (reference sequence). Trimming removed 5 bases from V and 4 bases from J; junction bases left unmatched: 15. The CDR3 here is CASSPRWLAGISDTQYF. The DNA of the CDR3 is TGTGCCAGCAGTCCTCGGTGGTTAGCGGGTATCTCAGATACGCAGTATTTT.

The J gene is TRBJ1-5, the V gene TRBV2; D not certain. The germline CDR1 and CDR2 sequences are SNHLY and FYNNEI. The CDR3 is made up of 12 amino acids. Trimming shortened V by 3 bases and J by 8 bases, and 8 bases separated the two germline ends. The CDR3 region has the DNA TGTGCCAGCAGTGAGGGGTCGAAGCCCCAGCATTTT. This sequence encodes CASSEGSKPQHF. The complete variable domain, with remaining parts taken from reference TRBV2 and TRBJ1-5, reads EPEVTQTPSHQVTQMGQEVILRCVPISNHLYFYWYRQILGQKVEFLVSFYNNEISEKSEIFDDQFSVERPDGSNFTLKIRSTKLEDSAMYFCASSEGSKPQHFGDGTRLSIL.

The gene calls are TRBV28 and TRBJ1-2; possible D gene TRBD1, 5 bases. The CDR3 consists of 12 residues. The germline V gene has CDR1 MDHEN and CDR2 SYDVKM. V shed 3 bases and J shed 8 bases, with 10 bases lying between them. CDR3 loop: CASSLAGRGYTF. The CDR3 nucleotides read TGTGCCAGCAGTTTGGCGGGGCGAGGCTACACCTTC.

The rearrangement joins TRBV2 to TRBJ2-4; D is unclear. The V gene lost 4 bases and the J gene lost 10 bases, with 8 bases spanning the gap. The germline V gene encodes CDR1 SNHLY and CDR2 FYNNEI. This CDR3 comprises 11 residues. The CDR3 coding sequence is TGTGCCAGCAGTGGCGACACAATTCAGTACTTC. Translation gives CASSGDTIQYF.

This rearrangement joins TRBV9 to TRBJ1-6; D remains ambiguous. CDR3 size: 13 residues. Trimming removed 0 bases from V and 7 bases from J, with 5 bases in between. Germline lookup yields CDR1 SGDLS and CDR2 YYNGEE. CDR3 bases: TGTGCCAGCAGCGTAGTAGAAAATTCACCCCTCCACTTT. It specifies CASSVVENSPLHF.

This chain joins TRBV2 and TRBJ2-7; 7 nucleotides match TRBD1. V trimming: 2 bases; J trimming: 2 bases; junction bases outside the gene matches: 6. Germline CDR1 is SNHLY and CDR2 is FYNNEI. This CDR3 has 15 amino acids. CDR3 bases: TGTGCCAGCAGTGAAAGACACAGGGGACCCTACGAGCAGTACTTC. It codes for CASSERHRGPYEQYF. The full variable domain, rest sourced from reference TRBV2 and TRBJ2-7, is EPEVTQTPSHQVTQMGQEVILRCVPISNHLYFYWYRQILGQKVEFLVSFYNNEISEKSEIFDDQFSVERPDGSNFTLKIRSTKLEDSAMYFCASSERHRGPYEQYFGPGTRLTVT.

The chain combines TRBV5-3 with TRBJ1-4, with a weak D call TRBD1 (5 bases). TRBV5-3 is treated as an ORF (open reading frame) with a function not yet certain. Trimming removed 4 bases from V and 0 bases from J, with 10 bases in between. This CDR3 is 15 amino acids long. The CDR3 sequence is CARSHGTTTNEKLFF. Written as DNA, the CDR3 is TGTGCCAGAAGCCACGGGACCACAACTAATGAAAAACTGTTTTTT.